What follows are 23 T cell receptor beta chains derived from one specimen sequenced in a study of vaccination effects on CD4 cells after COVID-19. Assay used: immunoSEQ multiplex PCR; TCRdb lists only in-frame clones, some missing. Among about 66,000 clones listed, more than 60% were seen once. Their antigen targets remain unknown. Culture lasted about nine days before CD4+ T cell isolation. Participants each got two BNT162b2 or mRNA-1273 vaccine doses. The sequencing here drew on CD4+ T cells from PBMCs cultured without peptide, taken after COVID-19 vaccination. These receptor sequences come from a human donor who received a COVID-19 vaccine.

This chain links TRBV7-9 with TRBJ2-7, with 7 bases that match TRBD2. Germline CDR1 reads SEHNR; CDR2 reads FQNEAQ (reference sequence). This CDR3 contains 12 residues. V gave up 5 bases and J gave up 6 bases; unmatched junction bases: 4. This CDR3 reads CASSPGRTEQYV. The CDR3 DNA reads TGTGCCAGCAGCCCCGGGAGGACCGAGCAGTACGTC.

This CDR3 is CASSWDGAQPQHF. The CDR3 nucleotides read TGTGCCAGCAGTTGGGACGGGGCTCAGCCCCAGCATTTT. The chain carries TRBV7-2 and TRBJ1-5; D may be TRBD1 (5 bases). Germline CDR1 SGHTA, CDR2 FQGNSA. The CDR3 length is 13 residues. Trimming removed 6 bases from V and 6 bases from J, with 12 bases in between.

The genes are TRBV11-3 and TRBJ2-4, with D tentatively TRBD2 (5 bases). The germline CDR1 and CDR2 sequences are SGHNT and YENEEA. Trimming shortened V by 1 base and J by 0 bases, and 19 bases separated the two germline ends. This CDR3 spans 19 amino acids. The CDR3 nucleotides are TGTGCCAGCAGCTTAGGATTCCCAGTCGAGGGCAGAGCCAAAAACATTCAGTACTTC. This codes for CASSLGFPVEGRAKNIQYF.

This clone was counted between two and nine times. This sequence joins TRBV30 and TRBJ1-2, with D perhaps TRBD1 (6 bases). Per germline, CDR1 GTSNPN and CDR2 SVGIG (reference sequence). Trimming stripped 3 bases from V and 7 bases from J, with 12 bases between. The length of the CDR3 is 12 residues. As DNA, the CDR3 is TGTGCCTGGAGCCAGGGGAAGGGTGGCTACACCTTC. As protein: CAWSQGKGGYTF.

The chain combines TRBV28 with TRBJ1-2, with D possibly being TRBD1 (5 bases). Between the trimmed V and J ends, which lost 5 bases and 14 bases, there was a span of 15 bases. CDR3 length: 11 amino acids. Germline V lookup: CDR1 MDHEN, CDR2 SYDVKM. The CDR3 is CASSTGAPGTF. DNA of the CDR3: TGTGCCAGCAGTACCGGGGCCCCGGGAACCTTC.

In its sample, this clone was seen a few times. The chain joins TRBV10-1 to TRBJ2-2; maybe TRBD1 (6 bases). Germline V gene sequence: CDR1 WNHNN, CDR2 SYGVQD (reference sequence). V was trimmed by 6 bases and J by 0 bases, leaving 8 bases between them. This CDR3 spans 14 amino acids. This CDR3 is CASRQGANTGELFF. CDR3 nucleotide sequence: TGCGCCAGCAGACAGGGTGCGAACACCGGGGAGCTGTTTTTT.

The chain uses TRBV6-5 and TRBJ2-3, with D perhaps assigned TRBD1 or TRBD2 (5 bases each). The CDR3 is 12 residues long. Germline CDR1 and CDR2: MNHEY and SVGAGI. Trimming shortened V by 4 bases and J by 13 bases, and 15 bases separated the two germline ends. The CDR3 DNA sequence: TGTGCCAGCAGTTCCAAAACCGGGACGAAGTATTTT. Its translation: CASSSKTGTKYF.

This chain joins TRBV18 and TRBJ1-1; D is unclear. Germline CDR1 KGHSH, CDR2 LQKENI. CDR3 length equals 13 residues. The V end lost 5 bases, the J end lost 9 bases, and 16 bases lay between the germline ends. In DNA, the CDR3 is TGTGCCAGCTCAAACCCACACATCCGGAAAGCTTTCTTT. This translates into CASSNPHIRKAFF.

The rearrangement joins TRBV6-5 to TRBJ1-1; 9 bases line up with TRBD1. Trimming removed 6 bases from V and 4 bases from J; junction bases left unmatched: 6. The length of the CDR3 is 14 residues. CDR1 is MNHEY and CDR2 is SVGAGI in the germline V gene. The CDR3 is CASRLTGGSTEAFF. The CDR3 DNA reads TGTGCCAGCAGACTGACAGGGGGTAGCACTGAAGCTTTCTTT.

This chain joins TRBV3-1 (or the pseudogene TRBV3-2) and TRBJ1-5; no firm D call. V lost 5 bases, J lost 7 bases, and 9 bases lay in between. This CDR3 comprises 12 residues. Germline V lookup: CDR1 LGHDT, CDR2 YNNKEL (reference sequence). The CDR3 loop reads CASSNSDQPQHF. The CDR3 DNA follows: TGTGCCAGCAGCAATTCAGACCAGCCCCAGCATTTT.

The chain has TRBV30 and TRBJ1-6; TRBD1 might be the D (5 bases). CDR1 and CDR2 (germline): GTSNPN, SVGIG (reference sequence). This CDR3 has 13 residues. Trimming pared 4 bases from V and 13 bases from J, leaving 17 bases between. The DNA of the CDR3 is TGTGCCTGGAAGGGGCCGTTGAGACATCCCCTCCACTTT. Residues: CAWKGPLRHPLHF.

The CDR3 region has the DNA TGTGCCAGCAGTTATGCCGGGACAGGGGCCTACGAGCAGTACGTC. It specifies CASSYAGTGAYEQYV. The chain combines TRBV28 with TRBJ2-7, with 10 bases identical to TRBD1. Germline CDR1 MDHEN, CDR2 SYDVKM. The CDR3 extends over 15 amino acids. Trimming cost V 4 bases and J 2 bases; bases outside gene matches: 5.

CDR3 sequence reads: CASSLSRGTDTQYF. CDR3 sequence (DNA): TGTGCCAGCAGCTTATCCCGGGGCACAGATACGCAGTATTTT. This chain links TRBV7-2 with TRBJ2-3; D remains ambiguous. With 2 bases removed from V and 1 base from J, the gap between germline ends came to 7 bases. The germline V gene encodes CDR1 SGHTA and CDR2 FQGNSA. The CDR3 totals 14 residues.

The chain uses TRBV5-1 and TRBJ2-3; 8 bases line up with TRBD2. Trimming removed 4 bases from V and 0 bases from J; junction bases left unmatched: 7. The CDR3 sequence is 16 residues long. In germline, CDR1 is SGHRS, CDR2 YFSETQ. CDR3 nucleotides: TGCGCCAGCAGCGTCCGCGGGGGGCCTAGCACAGATACGCAGTATTTT. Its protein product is CASSVRGGPSTDTQYF.

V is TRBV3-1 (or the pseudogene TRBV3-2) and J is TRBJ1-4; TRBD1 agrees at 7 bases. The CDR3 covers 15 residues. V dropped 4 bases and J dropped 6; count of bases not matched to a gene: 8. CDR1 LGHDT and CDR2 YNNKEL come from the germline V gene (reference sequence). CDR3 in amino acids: CASSLNRGLDEKLFF. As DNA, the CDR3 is TGTGCCAGCAGCCTCAACAGGGGTTTGGATGAAAAACTGTTTTTT.

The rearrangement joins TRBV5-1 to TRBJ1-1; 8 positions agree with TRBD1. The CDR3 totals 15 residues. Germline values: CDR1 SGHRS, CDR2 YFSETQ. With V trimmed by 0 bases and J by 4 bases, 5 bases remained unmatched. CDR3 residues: CASSLEDRVGTEAFF. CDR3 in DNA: TGCGCCAGCAGCTTGGAGGACAGGGTTGGCACTGAAGCTTTCTTT.

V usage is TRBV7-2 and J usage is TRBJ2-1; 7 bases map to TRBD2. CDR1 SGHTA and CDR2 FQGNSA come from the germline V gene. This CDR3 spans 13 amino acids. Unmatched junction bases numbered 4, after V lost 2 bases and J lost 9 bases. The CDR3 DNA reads TGTGCCAGCAGCTTACTTAGGGAGGGTGAGCAGTTCTTC. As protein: CASSLLREGEQFF.

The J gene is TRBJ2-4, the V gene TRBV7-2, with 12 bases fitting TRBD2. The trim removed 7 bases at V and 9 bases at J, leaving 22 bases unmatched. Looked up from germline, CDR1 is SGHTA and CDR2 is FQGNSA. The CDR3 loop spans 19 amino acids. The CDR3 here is CASTPYILAGGGVDSIQYF. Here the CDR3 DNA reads TGTGCCAGCACCCCATACATACTAGCGGGGGGCGGCGTAGATAGCATTCAGTACTTC.

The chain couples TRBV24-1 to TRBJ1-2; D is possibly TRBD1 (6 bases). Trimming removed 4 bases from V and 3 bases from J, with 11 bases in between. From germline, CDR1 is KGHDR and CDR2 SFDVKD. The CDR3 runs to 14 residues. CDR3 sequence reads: CATSDPRTDYGYTF. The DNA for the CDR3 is TGTGCCACCAGTGACCCTCGGACAGACTATGGCTACACCTTC.

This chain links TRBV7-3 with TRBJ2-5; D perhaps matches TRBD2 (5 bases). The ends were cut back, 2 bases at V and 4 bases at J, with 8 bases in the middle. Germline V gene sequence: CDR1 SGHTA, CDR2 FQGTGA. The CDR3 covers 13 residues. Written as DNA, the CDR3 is TGTGCCAGCAGCTTAGCCGGGATAGAGACCCAGTACTTC. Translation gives CASSLAGIETQYF.

The CDR3 sequence is CASHGLAGAPDTQYF. CDR3 nucleotides: TGTGCCAGCCACGGACTAGCGGGGGCACCCGATACGCAGTATTTT. This rearrangement joins TRBV2 to TRBJ2-3, with 13 bases lining up with TRBD2. Germline loops: CDR1 SNHLY, CDR2 FYNNEI. The length of the CDR3 is 15 residues. Trimming removed 8 bases from V and 6 bases from J; junction bases left unmatched: 8.

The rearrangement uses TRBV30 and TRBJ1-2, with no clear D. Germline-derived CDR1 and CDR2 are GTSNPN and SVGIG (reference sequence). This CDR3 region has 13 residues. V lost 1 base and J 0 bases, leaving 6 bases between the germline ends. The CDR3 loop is CAWSATPNYGYTF. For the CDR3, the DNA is TGTGCCTGGAGTGCGACCCCTAACTATGGCTACACCTTC.

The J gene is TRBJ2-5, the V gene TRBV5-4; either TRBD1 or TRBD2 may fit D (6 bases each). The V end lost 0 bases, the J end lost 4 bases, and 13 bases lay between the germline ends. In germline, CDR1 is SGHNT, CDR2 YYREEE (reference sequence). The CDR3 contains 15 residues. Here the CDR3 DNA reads TGTGCCAGCAGCTTGGTGGGGGGCCGAGGAGAGACCCAGTACTTC. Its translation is CASSLVGGRGETQYF.